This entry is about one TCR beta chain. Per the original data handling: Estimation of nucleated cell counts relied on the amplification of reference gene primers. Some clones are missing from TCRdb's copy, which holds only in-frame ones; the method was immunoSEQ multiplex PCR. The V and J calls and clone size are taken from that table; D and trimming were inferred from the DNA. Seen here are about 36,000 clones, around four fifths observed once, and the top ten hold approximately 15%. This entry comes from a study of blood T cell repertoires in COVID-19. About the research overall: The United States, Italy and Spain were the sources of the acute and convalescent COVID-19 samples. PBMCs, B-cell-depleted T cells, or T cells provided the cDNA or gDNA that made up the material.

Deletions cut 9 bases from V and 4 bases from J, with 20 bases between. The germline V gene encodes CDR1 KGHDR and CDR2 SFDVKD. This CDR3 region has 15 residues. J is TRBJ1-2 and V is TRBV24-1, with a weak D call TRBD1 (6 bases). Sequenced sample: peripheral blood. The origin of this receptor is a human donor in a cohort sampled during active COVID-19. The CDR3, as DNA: TGTGCCACCTCCCCAGGGGAGTCGAGAGGCTATGGCTACACCTTC. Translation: CATSPGESRGYGYTF.